The 32 T cell receptor beta chains given below trace back to one sample, sequenced in a study of identical twins. TCRdb passed the 5' RACE reads through MiXCR, listing each CDR3 protein once. The table has 600,000 to 700,000 distinct CDR3 sequences, approximately 21% seen once. The same data also contributed to another study, on T cells expressing NK-cell markers.

The sequencing input was PBMCs. The source is a woman in her late teens or twenties in good health.

This clonotype was observed a handful of times. This rearrangement joins TRBV30 to TRBJ1-3; D unclear. V lost 0 bases and J lost 5, with 11 bases in between. Germline CDR1 GTSNPN, CDR2 SVGIG (reference sequence). The CDR3 totals 14 residues. In DNA, the CDR3 is TGTGCCTGGAGTGTAGCTGCAAGCAGAAACACCATATATTTT. This gives the protein CAWSVAASRNTIYF.

This clonotype was seen a handful of times. This rearrangement joins TRBV20-1 to TRBJ2-3; possibly TRBD1 for D (6 bases). Germline CDR1 and CDR2: DFQATT and SNEGSKA (reference sequence). This CDR3 has 16 amino acids. Deletions cut 3 bases from V and 4 bases from J, with 20 bases between. The CDR3 here is CSASSSSGVAADTQYF. CDR3 sequence (DNA): TGCAGTGCTAGTTCTTCTTCAGGGGTCGCGGCAGATACGCAGTATTTT.

This chain connects TRBV5-1 to TRBJ2-7; weak D call: TRBD1 (6 bases). V lost 1 base and J lost 6, with 14 bases in between. CDR1 and CDR2 (germline): SGHRS, YFSETQ. The CDR3 runs 14 residues. The CDR3 DNA reads TGCGCCAGCAGCTTGTCAGGGGTAGGGAGCGAGCAGTACTTC. The encoded protein is CASSLSGVGSEQYF.

The rearrangement uses TRBV7-8 and TRBJ2-7; either TRBD1 or TRBD2 may supply D (5 bases each). V was trimmed by 2 bases and J by 7 bases, leaving 12 bases between them. The CDR3 covers 13 residues. Germline V gives CDR1 SGHVS, CDR2 FQNEAQ. This chain's CDR3 is CASSLIGTREQYF. The CDR3 DNA follows: TGTGCCAGCAGCTTAATCGGGACGCGGGAGCAGTACTTC.

The CDR3 loop reads CASSFVTGGTQYF. CDR3 nucleotides: TGTGCCAGCAGTTTTGTCACGGGCGGGACCCAGTACTTC. The chain employs TRBV14 and TRBJ2-5, with unresolved D. Trimming took off 6 bases at V and 7 bases at J, with 15 bases between the two ends. Per germline, CDR1 SGHDN and CDR2 FVKESK. The CDR3 length is 13 residues.

This clonotype was detected a few times. J is TRBJ1-1 and V is TRBV12-3 or TRBV12-4, with a weak D call TRBD1 (5 bases). The germline V and J ends were trimmed by 3 bases and 5 bases, with 16 bases remaining between them. There are 15 residues in the CDR3. The CDR3 is CASSLGGGTRTEAFF. DNA for the CDR3: TGTGCCAGCAGTTTGGGCGGAGGGACGAGAACTGAAGCTTTCTTT.

The CDR3 region has the DNA TGTGCCAGTGCCGCTGCTGGGGAGATAGGTGGCTACACCTTC. Translation: CASAAAGEIGGYTF. This chain links TRBV3-1 with TRBJ1-2; no reliable D call. CDR3 size: 14 residues. The V end lost 9 bases, the J end lost 7 bases, and 21 bases lay between the germline ends. Germline CDR1 and CDR2: LGHDT and YNNKEL (reference sequence). Full variable domain (outside the CDR3, taken from reference TRBV3-1 and TRBJ1-2): DTAVSQTPKYLVTQMGNDKSIKCEQNLGHDTMYWYKQDSKKFLKIMFSYNNKELIINETVPNRFSPKSPDKAHLNLHINSLELGDSAVYFCASAAAGEIGGYTFGSGTRLTVV.

The rearrangement joins TRBV7-6 to TRBJ2-1; 8 bases agree with TRBD2. CDR1 is SGHVS and CDR2 is FNYEAQ in the germline V gene. Unmatched junction bases numbered 5, after V lost 4 bases and J lost 6 bases. CDR3 size: 14 residues. Here the CDR3 reads CASSSDREGNEQFF. Written as DNA, the CDR3 is TGTGCCAGCAGCTCGGACCGGGAGGGCAATGAGCAGTTCTTC.

This clonotype occurred many times. V is TRBV12-3 or TRBV12-4 and J is TRBJ2-1, with D hard to call. Trimming left V 5 bases short and J 7 bases short, with 6 bases between. The CDR3 covers 11 residues. CDR3 protein: CASSPTNEQFF. Written as DNA, the CDR3 is TGTGCCAGCAGTCCCACAAATGAGCAGTTCTTC.

The chain joins TRBV20-1 to TRBJ2-5, with 13 positions matching TRBD2. The CDR3 is made up of 16 amino acids. The V and J ends lost 0 bases and 6 bases, in that order; junction bases with no gene match: 7. The germline gives CDR1 DFQATT, CDR2 SNEGSKA (reference sequence). The chain's CDR3 is CSARDQLAGGGKTQYF. The CDR3, as DNA: TGCAGTGCTAGAGACCAACTAGCGGGAGGGGGTAAGACCCAGTACTTC.

The chain links TRBV2 to TRBJ1-4; tentatively, D is TRBD1 (5 bases). The germline V gene encodes CDR1 SNHLY and CDR2 FYNNEI. Trimming stripped 2 bases from V and 1 base from J, with 8 bases between. The CDR3 is 15 amino acids. The CDR3 DNA reads as TGTGCCAGCAGTGAATCTGGGGGAACTAATGAAAAACTGTTTTTT. Encoded protein: CASSESGGTNEKLFF.

This chain links TRBV6-4 with TRBJ2-1; a weak D match, TRBD2 (5 bases). Trimming shortened V by 8 bases and J by 4 bases, and 15 bases separated the two germline ends. This CDR3 has 14 amino acids. Per germline, CDR1 MRHNA and CDR2 SNTAGT. The CDR3 loop reads CASRASPGYNEQFF. Written as DNA, the CDR3 is TGTGCCAGCCGGGCCTCCCCGGGATACAATGAGCAGTTCTTC.

The gene calls are TRBV27 and TRBJ2-7; TRBD2 matches 8 bases. This CDR3 contains 16 residues. After removal of 1 base from V and 4 bases from J, the junction contained 9 bases not matched to a gene. Per the germline V gene, CDR1 is MNHEY and CDR2 is SMNVEV (reference sequence). The CDR3 here is CASSLFGTRSPYEQYF. The CDR3 DNA follows: TGTGCCAGCAGTTTATTCGGGACTAGATCCCCATACGAGCAGTACTTC.

This chain connects TRBV7-2 to TRBJ2-7; D perhaps matches TRBD2 (6 bases). Germline CDR1 is SGHTA and CDR2 is FQGNSA. V shed 7 bases and J shed 0 bases, with 16 bases lying between them. This CDR3 spans 15 amino acids. The CDR3 nucleotides read TGTGCCAGCACCACTTCTAGCGTTAGCTCCTACGAGCAGTACTTC. This codes for CASTTSSVSSYEQYF.

A few counts support this clonotype. This chain uses TRBV12-3 or TRBV12-4 with TRBJ1-2, with TRBD1 identical over 8 bases. J lost 4 bases, V lost 6 bases, and 7 bases had no gene match. This CDR3 is 14 amino acids long. The CDR3: CASSPGGAFYGYTF. The CDR3 DNA reads as TGTGCCAGCAGCCCAGGGGGCGCTTTCTATGGCTACACCTTC.

The V gene is TRBV6-2 or TRBV6-3, the J gene TRBJ2-6; D not certain. The CDR3 consists of 15 residues. Per the germline V gene, CDR1 is MNHEY and CDR2 is SVGEGT. Trimming took off 7 bases at V and 1 base at J, with 11 bases between the two ends. DNA of the CDR3: TGTGCCAGCACGCGACTGCAATCTGGGGCCAACGTCCTGACTTTC. It codes for CASTRLQSGANVLTF.

Many counts were recorded for this clonotype. The CDR3 spells CSPALSYNEQFF. DNA for the CDR3: TGCAGCCCTGCTTTGTCCTACAATGAGCAGTTCTTC. The V gene is TRBV29-1, the J gene TRBJ2-1, with unresolved D. Per the germline V gene, CDR1 is SQVTM and CDR2 is ANQGSEA. The V end was cut by 8 bases, the J end by 1 base, with 9 bases between. CDR3 size: 12 residues.

The chain links TRBV20-1 to TRBJ2-5; perhaps TRBD2 as D (6 bases). The germline V gene has CDR1 DFQATT and CDR2 SNEGSKA (reference sequence). V lost 3 bases, J lost 1 base, and 15 bases lay in between. CDR3 size: 15 residues. CDR3 sequence reads: CSASRPAGSQETQYF. CDR3 coding DNA: TGCAGTGCTAGTAGGCCCGCGGGATCCCAAGAGACCCAGTACTTC.

This clonotype was picked up many times. The chain recombines TRBV9 with TRBJ2-7; D is unclear. V was trimmed by 0 bases and J by 2 bases, leaving 12 bases between them. Germline V gene data show CDR1 as SGDLS and CDR2 as YYNGEE. The CDR3 runs to 15 residues. The DNA of the CDR3 is TGTGCCAGCAGCGTAGAGCCCTATACTACCTACGAGCAGTACTTC. Its protein product is CASSVEPYTTYEQYF.

The rearrangement joins TRBV6-1 to TRBJ1-2; no clear D gene. The CDR3 consists of 13 residues. The germline V and J ends were trimmed by 5 bases and 4 bases, with 11 bases remaining between them. Germline CDR1 reads MNHNS; CDR2 reads SASEGT. CDR3: CASSPASAYGYTF. In nucleotides, the CDR3 is TGTGCCAGCAGTCCAGCCAGTGCCTATGGCTACACCTTC.

The sample holds a few counts of this clonotype. CDR3 nucleotides: TGTGCCAGCTCACCCGGGGTAGACGAAAAACTGTTTTTT. Translating gives CASSPGVDEKLFF. This chain connects TRBV18 to TRBJ1-4; D uncertain. The CDR3 is 13 residues long. Trimming took off 3 bases at V and 8 bases at J, with 10 bases between the two ends. Germline CDR1 KGHSH, CDR2 LQKENI.

The chain links TRBV4-3 to TRBJ2-5, with D possibly being TRBD1 or TRBD2 (5 bases each). Germline values: CDR1 LGHNA, CDR2 YSLEER. The CDR3 length is 14 residues. V lost 0 bases and J 5 bases, leaving 10 bases between the germline ends. The CDR3 DNA reads as TGCGCCAGCAGCCAAGACTGGGGGATGGAGACCCAGTACTTC. Protein product: CASSQDWGMETQYF.

A remark on this clonotype: The germline gene is not matched at one end of the junction; a read error may be the cause. This chain connects TRBV6-5 to TRBJ1-2, with D perhaps TRBD1 (6 bases). The germline CDR1 and CDR2 sequences are MNHEY and SVGAGI. The CDR3 totals 13 residues. The CDR3 bases are TGTGCCAGCAGTTACTCGAGGACCGGGGGGCCGCTCTTC. Its translation is CASSYSRTGGPLF.

This clonotype occurred once. This chain uses TRBV7-2 with TRBJ2-5; D unresolved. Germline lookup yields CDR1 SGHTA and CDR2 FQGNSA. V was cut by 3 bases and J by 1 base, with 6 bases left in between. This CDR3 comprises 13 residues. The CDR3 DNA is TGTGCCAGCAGCTTTTTCCCCCAAGAGACCCAGTACTTC. Its protein is CASSFFPQETQYF.

This clonotype was seen at least ten times. The CDR3 DNA follows: TGCGCCAGCAGCTTTGGTACGGGGTCCTACAATGAGCAGTTCTTC. Protein sequence: CASSFGTGSYNEQFF. The chain combines TRBV5-1 with TRBJ2-1; a weak D match, TRBD2 (5 bases). Per the germline V gene, CDR1 is SGHRS and CDR2 is YFSETQ. V lost 2 bases to trimming and J lost 1 base, with 10 bases between them. The CDR3 length is 15 residues.

In DNA, the CDR3 is TGTGCCAGCAGCCAAGACGGTGGAAACACCATATATTTT. The encoded protein is CASSQDGGNTIYF. This chain links TRBV12-3 or TRBV12-4 with TRBJ1-3; no definite D call. Trimming removed 6 bases from V and 3 bases from J, with 9 bases in between. The CDR3 length is 13 residues.

This clonotype was counted a few times. V usage is TRBV29-1 and J usage is TRBJ2-6; 8 nucleotides agree with TRBD1. CDR3 length equals 18 residues. The germline V gene encodes CDR1 SQVTM and CDR2 ANQGSEA. V shed 4 bases and J 0 bases; nucleotides not matched to a gene: 11. The CDR3 sequence is CSVVGQGAKFSGANVLTF. CDR3 coding DNA: TGCAGCGTTGTCGGGCAGGGGGCGAAATTCTCTGGGGCCAACGTCCTGACTTTC.

The V gene is TRBV6-1, the J gene TRBJ2-1, with D possibly called TRBD1 or TRBD2 (6 bases each). From germline, CDR1 is MNHNS and CDR2 SASEGT. V dropped 7 bases and J dropped 3 bases, with 16 bases sitting between them. This CDR3 comprises 15 residues. Here the CDR3 reads CASTTGAPGYNEQFF. CDR3 nucleotides: TGTGCCAGCACCACGGGGGCCCCCGGCTACAATGAGCAGTTCTTC.

This chain joins TRBV5-1 and TRBJ2-7; no definite D call. Germline lookup yields CDR1 SGHRS and CDR2 YFSETQ. With 5 bases removed from V and 0 bases from J, the gap between germline ends came to 9 bases. The CDR3 covers 13 residues. The CDR3 coding sequence is TGCGCCAGCAGTGCGTGGAGCTCCTACGAGCAGTACTTC. Translated: CASSAWSSYEQYF.

In its sample, this clonotype was seen a few times. The chain carries TRBV29-1 and TRBJ2-7; D may correspond to TRBD1 or TRBD2 (5 bases each). The length of the CDR3 is 16 residues. The germline CDR1 and CDR2 sequences are SQVTM and ANQGSEA. Trimming removed 7 bases at V and 0 bases at J, with 22 bases between. The CDR3 sequence: CSGLRDRPSLSYEQYF. In DNA form, the CDR3 reads TGCAGCGGCCTCCGGGACCGCCCATCCCTCTCCTACGAGCAGTACTTC.

The chain joins TRBV20-1 to TRBJ2-7; no clear D. Germline loops: CDR1 DFQATT, CDR2 SNEGSKA (reference sequence). V gave up 3 bases and J gave up 3 bases, with 9 bases separating them. The CDR3 length is 12 residues. The CDR3 protein is CSASELGYEQYF. CDR3 in DNA: TGCAGTGCTAGCGAATTGGGCTACGAGCAGTACTTC.

This clonotype has just a few counts. This chain connects TRBV20-1 to TRBJ2-1, with D perhaps matching TRBD2 (6 bases). The germline gives CDR1 DFQATT, CDR2 SNEGSKA (reference sequence). The CDR3 consists of 17 residues. Trimming shortened V by 6 bases and J by 6 bases, and 27 bases separated the two germline ends. The CDR3 DNA is TGCAGTGCAGACCCAGCCGTCGGGCGGGGCTCACGCAATGAGCAGTTCTTC. Translation: CSADPAVGRGSRNEQFF.